These 10 T cell receptor beta chains were all obtained from the same sample, sequenced in a study of identical twins. A single record per CDR3 protein comes from TCRdb applying MiXCR to the 5' RACE reads. The sample holds about 520,000 distinct CDR3 sequences, approximately 22% seen once. These same records also appear under a second study, on T cells expressing NK-cell markers.

Specimen: CD4+ T cells sorted from blood. The receptors shown here come from a woman between 18 and 29 years old in good health.

This clonotype turned up a few times. The chain recombines TRBV12-3 or TRBV12-4 with TRBJ2-5, with 7 bases identical to TRBD2. The CDR3 totals 15 residues. With 4 bases clipped from V and 2 bases from J, the junction kept 7 bases outside the gene matches. CDR3 sequence reads: CASSWGGGKQETQYF. The CDR3 DNA follows: TGTGCCAGCAGTTGGGGCGGGGGAAAGCAAGAGACCCAGTACTTC.

This chain connects TRBV20-1 to TRBJ2-1; D is ambiguous. V lost 5 bases and J lost 0, with 8 bases in between. The CDR3 is 13 residues long. Per germline, CDR1 DFQATT and CDR2 SNEGSKA (reference sequence). The CDR3 is CSALKRSYNEQFF. The CDR3 region has the DNA TGCAGTGCTTTAAAACGCTCCTACAATGAGCAGTTCTTC.

This clonotype has at least ten counts. V gene TRBV12-3 or TRBV12-4 combines with J gene TRBJ2-7; D ambiguous. The CDR3 extends over 13 amino acids. Trimming took off 3 bases at V and 3 bases at J, with 9 bases between the two ends. The CDR3 is CASSLWRNYEQYF. The DNA of the CDR3 is TGTGCCAGCAGTTTGTGGCGGAACTACGAGCAGTACTTC.

This clonotype was observed a few times. This chain connects TRBV30 to TRBJ1-1; the match to TRBD1 covers 7 bases. The V and J ends lost 5 bases and 2 bases, in that order; junction bases with no gene match: 5. Germline loops: CDR1 GTSNPN, CDR2 SVGIG (reference sequence). This CDR3 has 13 residues. CDR3 amino acids: CAWARDSNTEAFF. CDR3 bases: TGTGCCTGGGCCCGGGACAGCAACACTGAAGCTTTCTTT.

The rearrangement uses TRBV20-1 and TRBJ2-7, with 7 positions matching TRBD2. CDR1 and CDR2 (germline): DFQATT, SNEGSKA (reference sequence). The junction had 6 bases not matched to a gene; V was cut back by 5 bases and J by 5 bases. This CDR3 contains 12 residues. The CDR3 is CSALLASDEQYF. Here the CDR3 DNA reads TGCAGTGCTTTACTAGCGTCCGACGAGCAGTACTTC.

The chain has TRBV20-1 and TRBJ2-7; D unresolved. V was clipped by 1 base and J by 2 bases, with 18 bases between them. Germline V gene lookup returns CDR1 DFQATT and CDR2 SNEGSKA (reference sequence). CDR3 size: 16 residues. The DNA of the CDR3 is TGCAGTGCTAGAGTTCCCGTCGGGCAGTCCCCCTACGAGCAGTACTTC. Protein sequence: CSARVPVGQSPYEQYF.

In its sample, this clonotype was seen a few times. The V and J genes are TRBV20-1 and TRBJ2-1; the D call may be TRBD1 or TRBD2 (5 bases each). The CDR3 covers 14 residues. CDR1 and CDR2 (germline): DFQATT, SNEGSKA (reference sequence). With 6 bases removed from V and 0 bases from J, the gap between germline ends came to 12 bases. The CDR3 sequence is CSAPGPRSYNEQFF. In DNA form, the CDR3 reads TGCAGTGCCCCGGGACCTCGCTCCTACAATGAGCAGTTCTTC.

This clonotype was counted a few times. CDR3 protein: CASSKDRPYEQYF. As DNA, the CDR3 is TGCGCCAGCAGCAAGGACAGACCCTACGAGCAGTACTTC. The J gene is TRBJ2-7, the V gene TRBV5-1; D perhaps matches TRBD1 (6 bases). This CDR3 spans 13 amino acids. Germline loops: CDR1 SGHRS, CDR2 YFSETQ. V lost 4 bases to trimming and J lost 2 bases, with 10 bases between them.

There are a few counts of this clonotype. V gene TRBV7-2 combines with J gene TRBJ1-5; D is possibly TRBD1 (6 bases). The germline gives CDR1 SGHTA, CDR2 FQGNSA. The CDR3 covers 15 residues. V lost 1 base to trimming and J lost 7 bases, with 14 bases between them. The chain's CDR3 is CASSLGWGAGQPQHF. The CDR3 DNA sequence: TGTGCCAGCAGCTTAGGATGGGGGGCTGGGCAGCCCCAGCATTTT.

The chain is built from TRBV4-1 and TRBJ2-5; tentative D call: TRBD2 (5 bases). The ends were cut back, 0 bases at V and 1 base at J, with 15 bases in the middle. CDR3 length: 17 amino acids. From germline, CDR1 is MGHRA and CDR2 YSYEKL. Here the CDR3 reads CASSQDRRAAGQETQYF. The CDR3 DNA is TGCGCCAGCAGCCAAGACCGTCGGGCGGCGGGCCAAGAGACCCAGTACTTC.